This T cell receptor (beta chain) is from a study of CD8 T cells in Susac syndrome. This CDR3 spans 13 amino acids. Looked up from germline, CDR1 is SGHDT and CDR2 is YYEEEE. V lost 4 bases and J lost 14; bases outside the gene matches: 9. Random hexamers were used to reverse transcribe the RNA input (about 0.5 to 1 ug). Using its own MiXCR run on the immunoSEQ multiplex PCR reads, TCRdb lists one record per CDR3 protein. The sample consists of a few hundred thousand distinct CDR3 sequences, 80% to 95% of them appearing once. The origin of this receptor is a human donor with multiple sclerosis. The sequenced material came from CD8+ T cells from PBMCs. J is TRBJ2-1 and V is TRBV5-6; 10 positions agree with TRBD2. For the CDR3, the DNA is TGTGCCAGCAGCCTGCTAGCGGGAGAGATGAAGTTCTTC. Translated: CASSLLAGEMKFF.